A selection of T cell receptor beta chains follows, all from one sample in a study of persistence of HIV-infected CD4 T cells. The repertoire was sequenced with immunoSEQ multiplex PCR; TCRdb's copy has only in-frame clones and lacks some. The top ten hold about 6% of the sample, which has approximately 30,000 clones, about 81% seen once. Their antigen targets remain unknown. The sample in question was CD4+ T cells sorted from PBMCs after roughly 19-hour stimulation, obtained from a patient who received antiretroviral therapy. These receptors were taken from an adult woman with HIV who was CMV-seropositive. CDR3s include the opening cysteine and the closing phenylalanine or tryptophan. A D gene is named only where the DNA matches it firmly. Clone size is stated in some rows and not others, as once, few, many or a class when expanded.

v_call: TRBV6-5; j_call: TRBJ1-2; d_call: -; clone_size: -; cdr3_aa: CASRGVGDYGYTF; cdr3_nt: TGTGCCAGTCGCGGGGTTGGGGACTATGGCTACACCTTC
v_call: TRBV2; j_call: TRBJ2-7; d_call: TRBD1; clone_size: -; cdr3_aa: CASSQGTVSQEYF; cdr3_nt: TGTGCCAGCAGCCAAGGGACAGTCTCCCAGGAGTACTTC
v_call: TRBV19; j_call: TRBJ1-1; d_call: -; clone_size: -; cdr3_aa: CASSGQMGTEAFF; cdr3_nt: TGTGCCAGTTCAGGTCAAATGGGGACTGAAGCTTTCTTT
v_call: TRBV7-8; j_call: TRBJ1-3; d_call: -; clone_size: medium-sized; cdr3_aa: CASSSRARARGNTIYF; cdr3_nt: TGTGCCAGCAGCTCGAGGGCCCGGGCGCGGGGAAACACCATATATTTT
v_call: TRBV18; j_call: TRBJ2-1; d_call: TRBD2; clone_size: -; cdr3_aa: CASSQTSGGSSYNEQFF; cdr3_nt: TGTGCCAGCTCACAGACTAGCGGGGGGAGCTCCTACAATGAGCAGTTCTTC
v_call: TRBV3-1/TRBV3-2; j_call: TRBJ2-3; d_call: TRBD2; clone_size: -; cdr3_aa: CASSSGGGGTDTQYF; cdr3_nt: TGTGCCAGCAGCTCCGGGGGCGGGGGGACAGATACGCAGTATTTT
v_call: TRBV19; j_call: TRBJ2-7; d_call: TRBD2; clone_size: -; cdr3_aa: CASSKTSGSYEQYF; cdr3_nt: TGTGCCAGTAGTAAGACTAGCGGGTCCTACGAGCAGTACTTC
v_call: TRBV11-3; j_call: TRBJ1-1; d_call: -; clone_size: -; cdr3_aa: CASSQGPNTEAFF; cdr3_nt: TGTGCCAGCAGCCAAGGGCCTAACACTGAAGCTTTCTTT
v_call: TRBV3-1/TRBV3-2; j_call: TRBJ1-4; d_call: -; clone_size: -; cdr3_aa: CASSRPPTNEKLFF; cdr3_nt: TGTGCCAGCAGCCGCCCGCCAACTAATGAAAAACTGTTTTTT
v_call: TRBV24-1; j_call: TRBJ1-2; d_call: TRBD1; clone_size: few; cdr3_aa: CATSRDSLYGYTF; cdr3_nt: TGTGCCACCAGTCGGGACAGTCTCTATGGCTACACCTTC
v_call: TRBV3-1/TRBV3-2; j_call: TRBJ2-7; d_call: TRBD2; clone_size: few; cdr3_aa: CASSRKSGSYEQYF; cdr3_nt: TGTGCCAGCAGCCGCAAGAGCGGGAGCTACGAGCAGTACTTC
v_call: TRBV2; j_call: TRBJ1-2; d_call: TRBD1; clone_size: -; cdr3_aa: CASRQAGTGDGYTF; cdr3_nt: TGTGCCAGCCGCCAGGCCGGGACAGGGGATGGCTACACCTTC
v_call: TRBV18; j_call: TRBJ2-2; d_call: -; clone_size: -; cdr3_aa: CASSTGLGTVGELFF; cdr3_nt: TGTGCCAGCTCAACGGGATTAGGAACTGTCGGGGAGCTGTTTTTT
v_call: TRBV2; j_call: TRBJ1-5; d_call: -; clone_size: -; cdr3_aa: CASSAARSGNQPQHF; cdr3_nt: TGTGCCAGCAGCGCGGCCAGGTCAGGAAATCAGCCCCAGCATTTT
v_call: TRBV18; j_call: TRBJ1-1; d_call: -; clone_size: once; cdr3_aa: CASSPDRTRNTEAFF; cdr3_nt: TGTGCCAGCTCACCGGACCGTACTAGGAACACTGAAGCTTTCTTT
v_call: TRBV5-1; j_call: TRBJ2-7; d_call: -; clone_size: -; cdr3_aa: CASSLAGRGAYEQYF; cdr3_nt: TGCGCCAGCAGCTTGGCTGGGAGAGGGGCCTACGAGCAGTACTTC
v_call: TRBV29-1; j_call: TRBJ2-5; d_call: -; clone_size: few; cdr3_aa: CSVVELAGETQYF; cdr3_nt: TGCAGCGTTGTAGAACTGGCGGGGGAGACCCAGTACTTC
v_call: TRBV5-8; j_call: TRBJ1-2; d_call: -; clone_size: -; cdr3_aa: CASSLSKSQAIPYGYTF; cdr3_nt: TGTGCCAGCAGCTTGTCGAAAAGCCAAGCGATTCCCTATGGCTACACCTTC
v_call: TRBV5-4; j_call: TRBJ1-1; d_call: -; clone_size: -; cdr3_aa: CASSLGGLLGMRTEAFF; cdr3_nt: TGTGCCAGCAGCCTTGGGGGACTTTTAGGGATGAGGACTGAAGCTTTCTTT
v_call: TRBV29-1; j_call: TRBJ1-2; d_call: -; clone_size: -; cdr3_aa: CSVSMPDRRLGGYTF; cdr3_nt: TGCAGCGTTTCTATGCCAGACCGCCGATTAGGGGGCTACACCTTC
v_call: TRBV5-5; j_call: TRBJ2-4; d_call: -; clone_size: -; cdr3_aa: CASSLIAGFKNIQYF; cdr3_nt: TGTGCCAGCAGCCTTATTGCTGGTTTCAAAAACATTCAGTACTTC
v_call: TRBV24-1; j_call: TRBJ1-1; d_call: TRBD1; clone_size: few; cdr3_aa: CATSDSRQGSKIEAFF; cdr3_nt: TGTGCCACCAGTGATTCCCGACAGGGGAGTAAAATTGAAGCTTTCTTT
v_call: TRBV24-1; j_call: TRBJ2-1; d_call: -; clone_size: once; cdr3_aa: CATSDRESNEQFF; cdr3_nt: TGTGCCACCAGTGATAGGGAGAGCAATGAGCAGTTCTTC
v_call: TRBV10-3; j_call: TRBJ1-1; d_call: -; clone_size: -; cdr3_aa: CAIGEVPGAFF; cdr3_nt: TGTGCCATAGGCGAGGTTCCCGGAGCTTTCTTT
v_call: TRBV19; j_call: TRBJ1-2; d_call: TRBD1; clone_size: -; cdr3_aa: CASSRGTVNQGYTF; cdr3_nt: TGTGCCAGTAGCCGCGGGACAGTCAATCAAGGCTACACCTTC
v_call: TRBV7-2; j_call: TRBJ1-1; d_call: TRBD1; clone_size: -; cdr3_aa: CASSLPGGPGAFF; cdr3_nt: TGTGCCAGCAGCTTACCAGGGGGGCCCGGTGCTTTCTTT
v_call: TRBV6-4; j_call: TRBJ2-7; d_call: -; clone_size: -; cdr3_aa: CASITCCFDRHPSYEQYF; cdr3_nt: TGTGCCAGCATCACCTGCTGTTTTGACCGACACCCCTCCTACGAGCAGTACTTC
v_call: TRBV29-1; j_call: TRBJ1-1; d_call: -; clone_size: -; cdr3_aa: CSVEVSMNTEAFF; cdr3_nt: TGCAGCGTTGAAGTTTCCATGAACACTGAAGCTTTCTTT